Below are 22 T cell receptor beta chains sequenced from a single sample in a study of graft-versus-host responses after intestinal transplantation. Sequencing used immunoSEQ multiplex PCR; TCRdb keeps in-frame clones, though not all of them. The sample records tens of thousands of clones, 90% to 95% being singletons. Sequences were derived from PBMCs, sampled around 790 days after a first intestinal transplant, on the day of a second. The receptors were gathered from a human patient who received an intestinal transplant, so some T cells may come from the graft donor.

The chain couples TRBV2 to TRBJ2-6; D unclear. Trimming pared 2 bases from V and 0 bases from J, leaving 8 bases between. The CDR3 is 16 residues long. CDR1 SNHLY and CDR2 FYNNEI come from the germline V gene. The CDR3 sequence: CASSENVVSGANVLTF. CDR3 coding DNA: TGTGCCAGCAGTGAAAATGTCGTCTCTGGGGCCAACGTCCTGACTTTC.

The chain is built from TRBV4-1 and TRBJ1-2; 9 bases align to TRBD1. In germline, CDR1 is MGHRA, CDR2 YSYEKL. The CDR3 has 17 residues. V lost 1 base and J lost 3; bases outside the gene matches: 9. The CDR3 sequence: CASSQVYRGRGDYGYTF. The CDR3 DNA reads as TGCGCCAGCAGCCAAGTCTACAGGGGGCGAGGAGACTATGGCTACACCTTC.

The chain joins TRBV11-2 to TRBJ2-2; D may correspond to TRBD1 or TRBD2 (6 bases each). CDR3 length equals 16 residues. Trimming cost V 7 bases and J 5 bases, with 20 bases left between them. Germline V gives CDR1 SGHAT, CDR2 FQNNGV. The CDR3 is CASTSRTGRPTGELFF. CDR3 DNA: TGTGCCAGCACCTCTAGAACAGGGAGGCCAACCGGGGAGCTGTTTTTT.

The sample holds one count of this clone. The rearrangement links TRBV6-1 to TRBJ2-2, with 12 positions matching TRBD2. CDR3 length: 15 amino acids. Germline loops: CDR1 MNHNS, CDR2 SASEGT. V trimming: 4 bases; J trimming: 6 bases; junction bases outside the gene matches: 3. The CDR3 loop reads CASSGTSGKAGELFF. Written as DNA, the CDR3 is TGTGCCAGCAGTGGGACTAGCGGGAAGGCCGGGGAGCTGTTTTTT.

This clone was recorded only once. The rearrangement links TRBV6-5 to TRBJ2-7, with 9 bases that match TRBD1. Germline values: CDR1 MNHEY, CDR2 SVGAGI. Trimming took 2 bases from V and 7 from J; bases not matched to a gene: 3. This CDR3 is 13 amino acids long. Here the CDR3 reads CASSYRDRDEQYF. The CDR3 bases are TGTGCCAGCAGTTACCGGGACAGGGATGAGCAGTACTTC.

V gene TRBV28 combines with J gene TRBJ1-3, with D perhaps TRBD1 (5 bases). The CDR3 runs 14 residues. CDR1 and CDR2 from the germline V gene are MDHEN and SYDVKM. Trimming cost V 4 bases and J 7 bases, with 14 bases left between them. CDR3: CASSSGRLGNTIYF. CDR3 sequence (DNA): TGTGCCAGCAGTTCGGGACGGCTTGGGAACACCATATATTTT.

The chain joins TRBV29-1 to TRBJ1-2, with 7 bases aligning to TRBD1. From germline, CDR1 is SQVTM and CDR2 ANQGSEA. CDR3 length: 15 amino acids. The J segment lost 4 bases and the V segment lost 1 base, leaving 9 bases of the junction unmatched. The CDR3 region has the DNA TGCAGCGTTGAAGGGGGGCAGGGGGTTGGCTATGGCTACACCTTC. This codes for CSVEGGQGVGYGYTF.

The chain joins TRBV6-5 to TRBJ1-1; the match to TRBD1 covers 10 bases. Germline V gene sequence: CDR1 MNHEY, CDR2 SVGAGI. V trimming: 2 bases; J trimming: 1 base; junction bases outside the gene matches: 4. This CDR3 is built from 16 residues. Written as DNA, the CDR3 is TGTGCCAGCAGTTACCTGGGACAGGGGCCGAACACTGAAGCTTTCTTT. Its protein product is CASSYLGQGPNTEAFF.

DNA of the CDR3: TGTGCCAGCAGTACCCCGGGACAGGGGGCGGACACTGAAGCTTTCTTT. This translates into CASSTPGQGADTEAFF. V gene TRBV27 combines with J gene TRBJ1-1, with TRBD1 matching over 12 bases. V was clipped by 5 bases and J by 3 bases; unmatched bases: 7. This CDR3 has 16 amino acids. The germline CDR1 and CDR2 sequences are MNHEY and SMNVEV (reference sequence).

The rearrangement links TRBV5-8 to TRBJ2-1; 11 nucleotides align to TRBD2. CDR1 and CDR2 (germline): SGHTS, YDEGEE. The CDR3 is made up of 15 amino acids. The V segment lost 4 bases and the J segment 4 bases; nucleotides outside the gene matches: 4. The CDR3 spells CASSDRTSGYNEQFF. The CDR3 DNA reads TGTGCCAGCAGCGATAGGACTAGCGGGTACAATGAGCAGTTCTTC.

The rearrangement uses TRBV19 and TRBJ2-1; TRBD2 might be the D (6 bases). The CDR3 is 13 amino acids. Germline-derived CDR1 and CDR2 are LNHDA and SQIVND (reference sequence). V was pared by 3 bases and J by 9 bases, with 12 bases between. The CDR3 region is CASSIFPGGEQFF. CDR3 in DNA: TGTGCCAGTAGTATTTTTCCCGGGGGTGAGCAGTTCTTC.

This clone showed up just once. The J gene is TRBJ1-1, the V gene TRBV19; TRBD1 matches at 11 bases. This CDR3 contains 16 residues. Germline CDR1 is LNHDA and CDR2 is SQIVND (reference sequence). The V gene end was trimmed by 5 bases and the J gene end by 8 bases; junction bases not matched to a gene: 13. The CDR3 DNA reads TGTGCCAGTAGTTCAGGGACAGGGGGAAGATTCTTCGAAGCTTTCTTT. As protein: CASSSGTGGRFFEAFF.

This chain joins TRBV5-8 and TRBJ2-3; TRBD2 aligns across 10 bases. This CDR3 spans 16 amino acids. Germline V gene data show CDR1 as SGHTS and CDR2 as YDEGEE. V lost 2 bases and J lost 5; bases outside the gene matches: 8. CDR3 sequence (DNA): TGTGCCAGCAGCTTTAAGCGGGAGGGCCAGGAAGATACGCAGTATTTT. Translated, it gives CASSFKREGQEDTQYF.

V usage is TRBV5-1 and J usage is TRBJ2-7; tentatively, D is TRBD1 (5 bases). V lost 1 base, J lost 4 bases, and 15 bases lay in between. Germline assignment: CDR1 SGHRS and CDR2 YFSETQ. The CDR3 is 15 amino acids. The CDR3 DNA reads as TGCGCCAGCAGCTTGACAGGCGACGTACGTTACGAGCAGTACTTC. Translating gives CASSLTGDVRYEQYF.

This clone has just one count. The rearrangement uses TRBV10-3 and TRBJ2-7; the match to TRBD1 covers 7 bases. Per germline, CDR1 ENHRY and CDR2 SYGVKD. The CDR3 spans 14 residues. The V and J ends lost 4 bases and 2 bases, in that order; junction bases with no gene match: 5. CDR3 DNA sequence: TGTGCCATCAGTGGGGGACAGCGTCCCTACGAGCAGTACTTC. Encoded protein: CAISGGQRPYEQYF.

This clone occurred once. V is TRBV5-1 and J is TRBJ2-3, with a possible D match to TRBD2 (5 bases). Germline V gene data show CDR1 as SGHRS and CDR2 as YFSETQ. The CDR3 has 12 amino acids. V lost 3 bases, J lost 7 bases, and 9 bases lay in between. CDR3 amino acids: CASSSGTNTQYF. For the CDR3, the DNA is TGCGCCAGCAGCTCGGGAACGAATACGCAGTATTTT.

This clone was counted a single time. The gene calls are TRBV7-9 and TRBJ2-6; D possibly corresponds to TRBD1 (6 bases). The CDR3 consists of 16 residues. In germline, CDR1 is SEHNR, CDR2 FQNEAQ (reference sequence). V lost 5 bases to trimming and J lost 2 bases, with 13 bases between them. The chain's CDR3 is CASSKQGSAGANVLTF. The CDR3 coding sequence is TGTGCCAGCAGCAAACAGGGCTCAGCTGGGGCCAACGTCCTGACTTTC.

The CDR3 DNA follows: TGCGCCAGCAGCCAGCATGACAGAACCTACGAGCAGTACTTC. Protein product: CASSQHDRTYEQYF. This chain uses TRBV4-1 with TRBJ2-7, with D perhaps matching TRBD1 (5 bases). The CDR3 loop spans 14 amino acids. Germline lookup yields CDR1 MGHRA and CDR2 YSYEKL. Trimming cost V 3 bases and J 2 bases, with 11 bases left between them.

The J gene is TRBJ1-5, the V gene TRBV29-1, with 7 bases fitting TRBD1. The CDR3 is 12 amino acids. Germline V gene sequence: CDR1 SQVTM, CDR2 ANQGSEA. Trimming took 7 bases from V and 5 from J; bases not matched to a gene: 5. CDR3 protein: CSGGTGDQPQHF. The CDR3 bases are TGCAGCGGAGGTACAGGGGATCAGCCCCAGCATTTT.

The chain employs TRBV11-2 and TRBJ2-2; weak D call: TRBD1 (5 bases). Trimming stripped 1 base from V and 3 bases from J, with 6 bases between. Germline V lookup: CDR1 SGHAT, CDR2 FQNNGV. This CDR3 is built from 14 residues. The DNA of the CDR3 is TGTGCCAGCAGCTTAGGACAGTACACCGGGGAGCTGTTTTTT. Its translation: CASSLGQYTGELFF.

J is TRBJ1-5 and V is TRBV18, with D possibly being TRBD1 (6 bases). CDR3 length: 13 residues. V was cut by 3 bases and J by 4 bases, with 7 bases left in between. From germline, CDR1 is KGHSH and CDR2 LQKENI. In DNA, the CDR3 is TGTGCCAGCTCACCGGACAGTAATCAGCCCCAGCATTTT. This gives the protein CASSPDSNQPQHF.

V gene TRBV7-3 combines with J gene TRBJ2-3; D perhaps matches TRBD2 (5 bases). Germline-derived CDR1 and CDR2 are SGHTA and FQGTGA. The CDR3 length is 15 residues. V was cut by 4 bases and J by 6 bases, with 17 bases left in between. CDR3 region: CASSSAGGFADTQYF. The CDR3 DNA sequence: TGTGCCAGCAGCTCCGCCGGCGGGTTTGCGGATACGCAGTATTTT.